This entry lists 23 T cell receptor beta chains sequenced from one sample in a study of blood T cells in healthy people across ages. Sample-barcoded 5' priming and a J-beta primer mix drove a second PCR of roughly 6 to 12 cycles. One entry per CDR3 protein, called by TCRdb with MiXCR from the 5' RACE reads. The table lists about 1.1 million distinct CDR3 sequences, around two fifths of them singletons, with around 14% in the top ten. Sequencing input: blood. The receptors derive from a man aged 18 to 29 in good health.

This chain uses TRBV6-2 or TRBV6-3 with TRBJ1-1; 11 bases fit TRBD1. The CDR3 extends over 16 amino acids. The V gene end was trimmed by 6 bases and the J gene end by 4 bases; junction bases not matched to a gene: 10. CDR1 MNHEY and CDR2 SVGEGT come from the germline V gene. CDR3 sequence reads: CASRHPGTGGSTEAFF. The DNA for the CDR3 is TGTGCCAGCAGACACCCCGGGACAGGGGGGTCCACTGAAGCTTTCTTT.

The CDR3 spells CASSYSGQGSRSPLHF. CDR3 sequence (DNA): TGTGCCAGCAGTTACTCGGGACAGGGCTCGCGATCACCCCTCCACTTT. V usage is TRBV6-5 and J usage is TRBJ1-6, with 9 bases fitting TRBD1. In germline, CDR1 is MNHEY, CDR2 SVGAGI. The CDR3 is 16 amino acids. V lost 0 bases and J lost 10; bases outside the gene matches: 7.

This rearrangement joins TRBV6-1 to TRBJ1-1, with TRBD1 identical over 10 bases. CDR3 length: 17 amino acids. The V gene end was trimmed by 5 bases and the J gene end by 1 base; junction bases not matched to a gene: 10. Per germline, CDR1 MNHNS and CDR2 SASEGT. The CDR3 region is CASSLEGTGAANTEAFF. Written as DNA, the CDR3 is TGTGCCAGCAGTCTTGAAGGGACAGGGGCGGCGAACACTGAAGCTTTCTTT.

The J gene is TRBJ1-2, the V gene TRBV6-5; 10 nucleotides align to TRBD1. The V segment lost 6 bases and the J segment 5 bases; nucleotides outside the gene matches: 9. There are 15 residues in the CDR3. The germline CDR1 and CDR2 sequences are MNHEY and SVGAGI. CDR3 sequence: CASSRDRGLSYGYTF. The CDR3 DNA is TGTGCCAGCAGCCGGGACAGGGGCTTATCTTATGGCTACACCTTC.

The chain carries TRBV20-1 and TRBJ1-4; 12 nucleotides agree with TRBD1. V lost 6 bases, J lost 6 bases, and 8 bases stayed unmatched. Germline V CDR1 and CDR2: DFQATT, SNEGSKA (reference sequence). This CDR3 contains 15 residues. CDR3 nucleotides: TGCAGTGCCGGGACAGGGGGCGCGGAAGATGAAAAACTGTTTTTT. As protein: CSAGTGGAEDEKLFF.

This clonotype was counted a few times. This sequence joins TRBV12-3 or TRBV12-4 and TRBJ2-2; possibly TRBD2 for D (6 bases). The CDR3 consists of 15 residues. V shed 3 bases and J shed 4 bases, with 12 bases lying between them. Here the CDR3 DNA reads TGTGCCAGCAGTTTCGGAGGGATAGTCACCGGGGAGCTGTTTTTT. Amino acid sequence: CASSFGGIVTGELFF.

The sample holds many counts of this clonotype. The CDR3 sequence: CSVLTGQDLETQYF. The CDR3 region has the DNA TGCAGCGTTCTAACTGGACAGGATTTGGAGACCCAGTACTTC. The chain is built from TRBV29-1 and TRBJ2-5, with 7 bases identical to TRBD1. The J segment lost 5 bases and the V segment lost 5 bases, leaving 11 bases of the junction unmatched. CDR1 and CDR2 from the germline V gene are SQVTM and ANQGSEA. The CDR3 length is 14 residues.

The V call is TRBV29-1, the J call TRBJ2-2; 8 bases line up with TRBD2. Germline V lookup: CDR1 SQVTM, CDR2 ANQGSEA. The CDR3 is 12 amino acids. Unmatched junction bases numbered 7, after V lost 7 bases and J lost 9 bases. CDR3 coding DNA: TGCAGCGGGGGGCGGGGGGCCTGGGAGCTGTTTTTT. Protein sequence: CSGGRGAWELFF.

V is TRBV6-2 or TRBV6-3 and J is TRBJ2-1; TRBD2 agrees at 9 bases. Germline-derived CDR1 and CDR2 are MNHEY and SVGEGT. The CDR3 contains 16 residues. V was pared by 2 bases and J by 3 bases, with 5 bases of the junction left unmatched. CDR3 DNA: TGTGCCAGCAGTTACCGCCCGCGGGGGGGCTACAATGAGCAGTTCTTC. It yields the protein CASSYRPRGGYNEQFF.

The rearrangement uses TRBV3-1 and TRBJ1-1; 8 nucleotides line up with TRBD1. CDR1 LGHDT and CDR2 YNNKEL come from the germline V gene (reference sequence). The CDR3 consists of 16 residues. The trim removed 4 bases at V and 0 bases at J, leaving 7 bases unmatched. The CDR3 reads CASSPRLQGVNTEAFF. The CDR3 nucleotides are TGTGCCAGCAGCCCCCGATTACAGGGGGTGAACACTGAAGCTTTCTTT.

The rearrangement joins TRBV28 to TRBJ1-6; 9 bases agree with TRBD1. This CDR3 has 16 residues. Germline V gives CDR1 MDHEN, CDR2 SYDVKM. Trimming took 6 bases from V and 6 from J; bases not matched to a gene: 9. CDR3 residues: CASRMSGGQGNSPLHF. The CDR3 bases are TGTGCCAGCAGGATGAGTGGGGGACAGGGTAATTCACCCCTCCACTTT.

A remark on this clonotype: No DNA is shown, since the ends of the CDR3 on it are uncertain; the CDR3 is the one TCRdb lists. J is TRBJ2-3 and V is TRBV5-1; TRBD1, the D gene given by the table, was not confirmed from the DNA. The germline V gene has CDR1 SGHRS and CDR2 YFSETQ. The CDR3 totals 15 residues, both ends included. This chain's CDR3 is CASSWAGGATDTRYF.

This rearrangement joins TRBV5-1 to TRBJ1-1; D is undetermined. V shed 2 bases and J shed 5 bases, with 19 bases lying between them. The CDR3 extends over 16 amino acids. Germline V CDR1 and CDR2: SGHRS, YFSETQ. DNA for the CDR3: TGCGCCAGCAGCTTAGGACGGGGAATAGAAGGAACTGAAGCTTTCTTT. This translates into CASSLGRGIEGTEAFF.

At least ten counts were recorded for this clonotype. The chain employs TRBV4-2 and TRBJ2-3; D is perhaps TRBD2 (5 bases). Trimming took 4 bases from V and 0 from J, leaving 17 bases between them. CDR1 is LGHNA, CDR2 YNFKEQ, per germline. The CDR3 sequence is 17 residues long. The CDR3 DNA reads TGTGCCAGCAGCCCCGGGGTAGCTGAGACTAGCACAGATACGCAGTATTTT. Translation gives CASSPGVAETSTDTQYF.

This clonotype occurred a few times. The chain joins TRBV27 to TRBJ2-7; D unclear. V was cut by 0 bases and J by 0 bases, with 6 bases left in between. CDR1 is MNHEY and CDR2 is SMNVEV in the germline V gene (reference sequence). The CDR3 is 14 residues long. The CDR3, as DNA: TGTGCCAGCAGTTTATCCCTTAGCTCCTACGAGCAGTACTTC. It translates to CASSLSLSSYEQYF.

In its sample, this clonotype was seen a few times. V is TRBV6-5 and J is TRBJ1-5; D uncertain. Trimming took 6 bases from V and 0 from J, leaving 6 bases between them. The CDR3 loop spans 13 amino acids. CDR1 MNHEY and CDR2 SVGAGI come from the germline V gene. The CDR3 bases are TGTGCCAGCAGACCGGCTAGCAATCAGCCCCAGCATTTT. This gives the protein CASRPASNQPQHF.

This chain joins TRBV4-3 and TRBJ2-7; 9 positions match TRBD2. The CDR3 has 14 residues. With V trimmed by 4 bases and J by 7 bases, 8 bases remained unmatched. The germline gives CDR1 LGHNA, CDR2 YSLEER. Here the CDR3 reads CASSPSGGQDEQYF. CDR3 DNA sequence: TGCGCCAGCAGCCCGAGCGGGGGGCAGGATGAGCAGTACTTC.

This sequence joins TRBV29-1 and TRBJ2-1, with D tentatively TRBD1 or TRBD2 (5 bases each). The CDR3 loop spans 12 amino acids. Between the trimmed V and J ends, which lost 4 bases and 8 bases, there was a span of 12 bases. The germline V gene has CDR1 SQVTM and CDR2 ANQGSEA. In DNA, the CDR3 is TGCAGCGTTGTGAGGGACGTGGATGAGCAGTTCTTC. Translated, it gives CSVVRDVDEQFF.

This clonotype has only a few counts. This chain links TRBV12-3 or TRBV12-4 with TRBJ1-4; D is perhaps TRBD1 (6 bases). The CDR3 is 15 amino acids. The V and J ends lost 5 bases and 6 bases respectively, with 16 bases between them. The CDR3 DNA reads as TGTGCCAGCAGTGGCCGGGACACCTCTTATGAAAAACTGTTTTTT. This translates into CASSGRDTSYEKLFF.

The chain is built from TRBV5-1 and TRBJ2-5; TRBD1 is a possible D gene (5 bases). Germline CDR1 is SGHRS and CDR2 is YFSETQ. Trimming left V 0 bases short and J 5 bases short, with 11 bases between. The CDR3 covers 14 residues. The CDR3 nucleotides are TGCGCCAGCAGCTTGGGGACATTGGGGGAGACCCAGTACTTC. Its translation: CASSLGTLGETQYF.

This chain connects TRBV5-1 to TRBJ1-2; 7 bases are a match to TRBD1. Germline assignment: CDR1 SGHRS and CDR2 YFSETQ. The ends lost 3 bases at V and 0 bases at J; junction bases unmatched: 8. This CDR3 is 16 amino acids long. CDR3 DNA sequence: TGCGCCAGCAGCTCTGGCCGGGACAGAGCTAACTATGGCTACACCTTC. Protein product: CASSSGRDRANYGYTF.

The V gene is TRBV5-1, the J gene TRBJ2-1; no clear D. Per germline, CDR1 SGHRS and CDR2 YFSETQ. CDR3 length: 15 residues. V was pared by 4 bases and J by 0 bases, with 11 bases between. CDR3 DNA: TGCGCCAGCAGCCAGGACGTTAGCTCCTACAATGAGCAGTTCTTC. This sequence encodes CASSQDVSSYNEQFF. Full variable domain (outside the CDR3, taken from reference TRBV5-1 and TRBJ2-1): KAGVTQTPRYLIKTRGQQVTLSCSPISGHRSVSWYQQTPGQGLQFLFEYFSETQRNKGNFPGRFSGRQFSNSRSEMNVSTLELGDSALYLCASSQDVSSYNEQFFGPGTRLTVL.

The chain combines TRBV5-1 with TRBJ2-5; D gene ambiguous. Trimming cost V 0 bases and J 3 bases, with 12 bases left between them. Germline-derived CDR1 and CDR2 are SGHRS and YFSETQ. This CDR3 is 15 amino acids long. The CDR3 region has the DNA TGCGCCAGCAGCTTGGTTGTGGGATGGGAAGAGACCCAGTACTTC. Its translation is CASSLVVGWEETQYF. Together with reference TRBV5-1 and TRBJ2-5, the CDR3 gives the full variable domain: KAGVTQTPRYLIKTRGQQVTLSCSPISGHRSVSWYQQTPGQGLQFLFEYFSETQRNKGNFPGRFSGRQFSNSRSEMNVSTLELGDSALYLCASSLVVGWEETQYFGPGTRLLVL.